Below are 30 T cell receptor beta chains sequenced from a single sample in a study of OX40 agonist ivuxolimab in advanced cancers. This table comes from immunoSEQ multiplex PCR, and its TCRdb copy is limited to in-frame clones, with some not included. The sample records 45,000 or so clones, around 80% being singletons. Sample: CD4+ or CD8+ T cells sorted from blood, taken in a trial of the OX40 agonist ivuxolimab. Receptors originate from an adult with an advanced solid tumor such as melanoma, head and neck, liver or kidney cancer.

The chain recombines TRBV9 with TRBJ1-1; D is uncertain. Germline assignment: CDR1 SGDLS and CDR2 YYNGEE. The CDR3 runs 11 residues. V lost 3 bases, J lost 4 bases, and 4 bases lay in between. CDR3 sequence reads: CASSAVTEAFF. The CDR3 coding sequence is TGTGCCAGCAGCGCTGTCACTGAAGCTTTCTTT.

This chain connects TRBV9 to TRBJ2-1, with unresolved D. The V gene's germline CDR1 is SGDLS and CDR2 YYNGEE. The CDR3 extends over 15 amino acids. Trimming took 2 bases from V and 8 from J, leaving 17 bases between them. The CDR3 reads CASSVLVVGSDEQFF. CDR3 DNA: TGTGCCAGCAGCGTCTTGGTAGTGGGCTCCGATGAGCAGTTCTTC.

This chain uses TRBV7-7 with TRBJ2-5; D might be TRBD2 (6 bases). Germline CDR1 SSHAT, CDR2 FNYEAQ (reference sequence). The CDR3 totals 14 residues. Deletions cut 1 base from V and 3 bases from J, with 9 bases between. CDR3 nucleotides: TGTGCCAGCAGCTTAGTCTCGGGAGAAGAGACCCAGTACTTC. It specifies CASSLVSGEETQYF.

The chain employs TRBV4-2 and TRBJ2-1, with 7 bases identical to TRBD2. The CDR3 extends over 17 amino acids. The germline gives CDR1 LGHNA, CDR2 YNFKEQ. Trimming took 0 bases from V and 0 from J; bases not matched to a gene: 5. CDR3 protein: CASSQEPGLLSYNEQFF. The CDR3 bases are TGTGCCAGCAGCCAAGAACCGGGACTACTCTCCTACAATGAGCAGTTCTTC.

The rearrangement uses TRBV18 and TRBJ1-5, with no clear D. The V gene lost 5 bases and the J gene lost 1 base, with 12 bases spanning the gap. This CDR3 is built from 15 residues. From germline, CDR1 is KGHSH and CDR2 LQKENI. CDR3 loop: CASSRAVSSNQPQHF. In DNA form, the CDR3 reads TGTGCCAGCTCAAGGGCGGTTTCAAGCAATCAGCCCCAGCATTTT.

A single count supports this clone. The chain is built from TRBV7-9 and TRBJ2-7; D unclear. Deletions cut 2 bases from V and 1 base from J, with 3 bases between. Per the germline V gene, CDR1 is SEHNR and CDR2 is FQNEAQ (reference sequence). The CDR3 is 12 residues long. The CDR3 loop reads CASSLTSYEQYF. CDR3 in DNA: TGTGCCAGCAGCTTAACATCCTACGAGCAGTACTTC.

The chain carries TRBV30 and TRBJ1-2, with no clear D. CDR3 length equals 14 residues. V dropped 4 bases and J dropped 3 bases, with 15 bases sitting between them. Per germline, CDR1 GTSNPN and CDR2 SVGIG (reference sequence). The CDR3 loop reads CAWTGVPADYGYTF. CDR3 sequence (DNA): TGTGCCTGGACAGGCGTACCTGCGGACTATGGCTACACCTTC. The variable domain in full, with the rest retrieved from reference TRBV30 and TRBJ1-2, is SQTIHQWPATLVQPVGSPLSLECTVEGTSNPNLYWYRQAAGRGLQLLFYSVGIGQISSEVPQNLSASRPQDRQFILSSKKLLLSDSGFYLCAWTGVPADYGYTFGSGTRLTVV.

This clone has only one observation. The V gene is TRBV4-1, the J gene TRBJ1-5; D might be TRBD1 (5 bases). V was pared by 0 bases and J by 0 bases, with 12 bases between. In germline, CDR1 is MGHRA, CDR2 YSYEKL. The CDR3 length is 17 residues. The chain's CDR3 is CASSQDGTGNSNQPQHF. Here the CDR3 DNA reads TGCGCCAGCAGCCAAGATGGAACAGGAAATAGCAATCAGCCCCAGCATTTT.

The chain couples TRBV5-4 to TRBJ2-2; D is unclear. Per germline, CDR1 SGHNT and CDR2 YYREEE (reference sequence). V was pared by 0 bases and J by 2 bases, with 11 bases between. The CDR3 spans 16 residues. This CDR3 reads CASSLGLNLNTGELFF. The CDR3 bases are TGTGCCAGCAGCTTGGGGTTGAACTTAAACACCGGGGAGCTGTTTTTT.

J is TRBJ1-2 and V is TRBV6-5; TRBD1 matches 7 bases. The CDR3 is 15 residues long. In germline, CDR1 is MNHEY, CDR2 SVGAGI. The V segment lost 0 bases and the J segment 8 bases; nucleotides outside the gene matches: 9. The CDR3 loop reads CASSYSDRVKEGYTF. The CDR3 coding sequence is TGTGCCAGCAGTTACTCAGACAGGGTGAAGGAAGGCTACACCTTC.

The rearrangement links TRBV6-6 to TRBJ2-7; 9 bases align to TRBD1. The CDR3 runs to 15 residues. CDR1 and CDR2 from the germline V gene are MNHNY and SVGAGI (reference sequence). The V segment lost 0 bases and the J segment 2 bases; nucleotides outside the gene matches: 2. Here the CDR3 DNA reads TGTGCCAGCAGTTACTCGACAGGGGGGACCTACGAGCAGTACTTC. Protein product: CASSYSTGGTYEQYF.

This chain uses TRBV5-1 with TRBJ2-3, with a tentative D call TRBD2 (5 bases). Germline-derived CDR1 and CDR2 are SGHRS and YFSETQ. Trimming took 1 base from V and 3 from J, leaving 12 bases between them. The CDR3 sequence is 15 residues long. CDR3 sequence (DNA): TGCGCCAGCAGCTTGTTGCGAGGGAAGACAGATACGCAGTATTTT. This translates into CASSLLRGKTDTQYF.

This chain joins TRBV28 and TRBJ2-5; maybe TRBD2 (5 bases). The CDR3 has 13 amino acids. Germline loops: CDR1 MDHEN, CDR2 SYDVKM. The ends were cut back, 5 bases at V and 2 bases at J, with 9 bases in the middle. CDR3 in amino acids: CASSRADQETQYF. The CDR3 nucleotides are TGTGCCAGCAGTCGAGCGGATCAAGAGACCCAGTACTTC.

This clone was seen a handful of times. J is TRBJ1-4 and V is TRBV27; D call uncertain. This CDR3 is built from 15 residues. Per germline, CDR1 MNHEY and CDR2 SMNVEV (reference sequence). V lost 3 bases and J lost 8, with 16 bases in between. Written as DNA, the CDR3 is TGTGCCAGCAGTTTCCATACTGGTCGTCAAGAAAAACTGTTTTTT. Translated: CASSFHTGRQEKLFF.

The V call is TRBV5-1, the J call TRBJ2-5; 7 bases are shared with TRBD2. Germline V CDR1 and CDR2: SGHRS, YFSETQ. The CDR3 spans 14 residues. After removal of 2 bases from V and 2 bases from J, the junction contained 3 bases not matched to a gene. The CDR3 DNA reads as TGCGCCAGCAGCTTCAGCGGGGCACAAGAGACCCAGTACTTC. Its translation is CASSFSGAQETQYF.

This clone has just a few counts. This rearrangement joins TRBV11-2 to TRBJ2-7, with 8 positions matching TRBD2. Looked up from germline, CDR1 is SGHAT and CDR2 is FQNNGV. The trim removed 3 bases at V and 5 bases at J, leaving 6 bases unmatched. CDR3 length equals 14 residues. The CDR3 DNA is TGTGCCAGCAGCTTGGGCGGGAGGATCCACGAGCAGTACTTC. Translating it yields CASSLGGRIHEQYF.

The V and J genes are TRBV9 and TRBJ1-2, with D possibly TRBD1 on 6 matching bases. The CDR3 spans 15 residues. Trimming pared 3 bases from V and 8 bases from J, leaving 20 bases between. CDR1 SGDLS and CDR2 YYNGEE come from the germline V gene. The CDR3: CASSAIYRPGQGYTF. The CDR3 bases are TGTGCCAGCAGCGCAATCTATAGACCGGGACAAGGCTACACCTTC. The full variable domain, rest sourced from reference TRBV9 and TRBJ1-2, is DSGVTQTPKHLITATGQRVTLRCSPRSGDLSVYWYQQSLDQGLQFLIQYYNGEERAKGNILERFSAQQFPDLHSELNLSSLELGDSALYFCASSAIYRPGQGYTFGSGTRLTVV.

This chain links TRBV29-1 with TRBJ1-2, with 7 bases that match TRBD1. V shed 6 bases, J shed 2 bases, and the junction held 6 bases outside the gene matches. The CDR3 loop spans 13 amino acids. CDR1 is SQVTM and CDR2 is ANQGSEA in the germline V gene. The CDR3 loop reads CSVMTGTNYGYTF. The DNA of the CDR3 is TGCAGCGTAATGACAGGGACCAACTATGGCTACACCTTC.

This clone was picked up one time. The CDR3 here is CAWSVHDTDTQYF. The CDR3, as DNA: TGTGCCTGGAGTGTACACGACACAGATACGCAGTATTTT. The chain couples TRBV30 to TRBJ2-3; D call uncertain. The V and J ends lost 0 bases and 2 bases respectively, with 6 bases between them. This CDR3 is built from 13 residues. Per germline, CDR1 GTSNPN and CDR2 SVGIG (reference sequence).

The genes are TRBV27 and TRBJ2-4; 10 bases are shared with TRBD2. The junction had 10 bases not matched to a gene; V was cut back by 7 bases and J by 7 bases. The CDR3 totals 15 residues. Germline V CDR1 and CDR2: MNHEY, SMNVEV (reference sequence). The CDR3 region is CASTSLGAGGNIQYF. For the CDR3, the DNA is TGTGCCAGCACCTCTCTTGGAGCGGGAGGGAACATTCAGTACTTC.

This sequence joins TRBV4-2 and TRBJ2-1, with TRBD2 matching over 7 bases. The CDR3 runs 17 residues. The germline V gene has CDR1 LGHNA and CDR2 YNFKEQ. Trimming at V came to 1 base and at J to 0 bases, leaving 6 bases not matched to a gene. In nucleotides, the CDR3 is TGTGCCAGCAGCCAAGGACCGGGACTACTCTCCTACAATGAGCAGTTCTTC. Translating it yields CASSQGPGLLSYNEQFF.

This clone was detected only a few times. The rearrangement links TRBV19 to TRBJ1-1, with 7 bases matching TRBD1. CDR1 is LNHDA and CDR2 is SQIVND in the germline V gene (reference sequence). The V segment lost 5 bases and the J segment 5 bases; nucleotides outside the gene matches: 20. CDR3 length: 18 amino acids. As DNA, the CDR3 is TGTGCCAGTAGTGTCCCCCGGGACAGAGGGCGCCCGTGGACTGAAGCTTTCTTT. Protein sequence: CASSVPRDRGRPWTEAFF.

This chain links TRBV6-7 with TRBJ2-7; no firm D call. TRBV6-7 is reported as an ORF; its role is uncertain. The CDR3 sequence is 15 residues long. V dropped 0 bases and J dropped 3 bases, with 12 bases sitting between them. The CDR3 loop reads CASSYSSRGFYEQYF. DNA for the CDR3: TGTGCCAGCAGTTACTCGAGTCGCGGTTTCTACGAGCAGTACTTC.

In this sample, this clone is medium-sized. The V call is TRBV6-5, the J call TRBJ1-2, with D maybe TRBD1 (5 bases). The V gene lost 6 bases and the J gene lost 1 base, with 9 bases spanning the gap. Germline CDR1 MNHEY, CDR2 SVGAGI. The CDR3 has 13 amino acids. This chain's CDR3 is CASSRQRNYGYTF. CDR3 DNA: TGTGCCAGCAGCCGACAGCGTAACTATGGCTACACCTTC.

This chain connects TRBV5-1 to TRBJ2-5, with 9 nucleotides matching TRBD2. This CDR3 is 16 amino acids long. Trimming at V came to 3 bases and at J to 1 base, leaving 7 bases not matched to a gene. Germline V gene data show CDR1 as SGHRS and CDR2 as YFSETQ. CDR3 region: CASSSGTSLSQETQYF. CDR3 bases: TGCGCCAGCAGCTCGGGGACTAGCTTATCCCAAGAGACCCAGTACTTC. Filled out from reference TRBV5-1 and TRBJ2-5, the complete variable domain reads KAGVTQTPRYLIKTRGQQVTLSCSPISGHRSVSWYQQTPGQGLQFLFEYFSETQRNKGNFPGRFSGRQFSNSRSEMNVSTLELGDSALYLCASSSGTSLSQETQYFGPGTRLLVL.

The gene calls are TRBV15 and TRBJ1-1, with D uncertain. CDR1 and CDR2 from the germline V gene are LNHNV and YYDKDF (reference sequence). CDR3 size: 13 residues. Trimming shortened V by 3 bases and J by 1 base, and 6 bases separated the two germline ends. CDR3 in amino acids: CATSRGANTEAFF. In DNA, the CDR3 is TGTGCCACCAGCAGGGGAGCGAACACTGAAGCTTTCTTT.

CDR3 in amino acids: CAVVAGGELFF. CDR3 coding DNA: TGTGCCGTGGTAGCGGGAGGGGAGCTGTTTTTT. The V call is TRBV6-5, the J call TRBJ2-2; 8 nucleotides align to TRBD2. V trimming: 11 bases; J trimming: 8 bases; junction bases outside the gene matches: 4. The germline V gene has CDR1 MNHEY and CDR2 SVGAGI. The CDR3 is 11 amino acids.

The chain links TRBV5-5 to TRBJ1-2; D is ambiguous. The CDR3 totals 14 residues. Germline assignment: CDR1 SGHKS and CDR2 YYEKEE (reference sequence). Trimming left V 0 bases short and J 4 bases short, with 10 bases between. In DNA form, the CDR3 reads TGTGCCAGCAGCTTGGTAGTGGCTCTCTATGGCTACACCTTC. Its protein product is CASSLVVALYGYTF.

This chain joins TRBV4-2 and TRBJ1-1, with 9 bases identical to TRBD1. Germline CDR1 reads LGHNA; CDR2 reads YNFKEQ. CDR3 length: 15 amino acids. V lost 0 bases to trimming and J lost 6 bases; unmatched junction nucleotides: 5. In DNA, the CDR3 is TGTGCCAGCAGCCAAGAAGACAGGGGGAGTGCTGAAGCTTTCTTT. It is translated as CASSQEDRGSAEAFF.

The V gene is TRBV7-2, the J gene TRBJ2-2; tentatively, D is TRBD2 (6 bases). The CDR3 covers 16 residues. Looked up from germline, CDR1 is SGHTA and CDR2 is FQGNSA. Trimming took 4 bases from V and 4 from J, leaving 16 bases between them. This chain's CDR3 is CASSSRHGGSTGELFF. Here the CDR3 DNA reads TGTGCCAGCAGCTCCCGACACGGGGGTAGCACCGGGGAGCTGTTTTTT. Full variable domain (missing parts from reference TRBV7-2 and TRBJ2-2): GAGVSQSPSNKVTEKGKDVELRCDPISGHTALYWYRQSLGQGLEFLIYFQGNSAPDKSGLPSDRFSAERTGGSVSTLTIQRTQQEDSAVYLCASSSRHGGSTGELFFGEGSRLTVL.